This T cell receptor (beta chain) originates from a study of T cells expressing NK-cell markers. Across the study: The sequencing cohort of eight donors included seven HCMV-seropositive individuals and one seronegative individual.

Study results and limitations: Expanded NKG2C+ T cell clones had unclear HCMV specificity.

As regards this clonotype: The antigen remains unidentified.

The CDR3 runs to 16 residues. Germline CDR1 LNHNV, CDR2 YYDKDF (reference sequence). With the 5' RACE reads reprocessed, TCRdb shows one record per CDR3 protein and no DNA. The table for this sample gives around 550,000 distinct CDR3 sequences. V is TRBV15 and J is TRBJ2-2. The receptor was isolated from a young man in good health. Sequencing was carried out using blood T cells: a sorted CD56 or NKG2C T cell subset, CD4+ or CD8+ T cells, or bulk PBMC T cells (not recorded which). The CDR3 protein is CATSRGDDTYTGELFF. Full variable domain (rest looked up from reference TRBV15 and TRBJ2-2): DAMVIQNPRYQVTQFGKPVTLSCSQTLNHNVMYWYQQKSSQAPKLLFHYYDKDFNNEADTPDNFQSRRPNTSFCFLDIRSPGLGDTAMYLCATSRGDDTYTGELFFGEGSRLTVL.